The 20 T cell receptor beta chains below come from one sample, sequenced in a study of CD8 T cells in ankylosing spondylitis. Study-wide results and limits: Ankylosing spondylitis blood seemed to carry a telltale TCR beta motif made of about 8 highly homologous variants.

Via MiXCR, TCRdb re-called the 5' RACE reads, giving one row per CDR3 protein. The sample holds roughly 670,000 distinct CDR3 sequences; 15% to 20% are singletons and the top ten take about a fifth. Their specific antigens are unknown. Sequencing was done on a sample of blood, either unsorted or a sorted T cell fraction (not recorded which). The receptors were gathered from a male donor with ankylosing spondylitis.

V is TRBV4-1 and J is TRBJ2-7; D ambiguous. Per the germline V gene, CDR1 is MGHRA and CDR2 is YSYEKL. V lost 2 bases and J 0 bases, leaving 8 bases between the germline ends. The CDR3 spans 14 residues. The CDR3 sequence: CASSQLGYSYEQYF. CDR3 bases: TGCGCCAGCAGCCAACTCGGGTACTCCTACGAGCAGTACTTC.

The chain recombines TRBV27 with TRBJ2-1; D may be TRBD1 (5 bases). CDR1 and CDR2 from the germline V gene are MNHEY and SMNVEV (reference sequence). V dropped 3 bases and J dropped 10 bases, with 19 bases sitting between them. The CDR3 spans 15 residues. The CDR3 coding sequence is TGTGCCAGCAGTTTGACGGCAGGGTCATTAGGGGAGCAGTTCTTC. Translating it yields CASSLTAGSLGEQFF.

This clonotype was seen a handful of times. The rearrangement joins TRBV7-3 to TRBJ2-1; 10 positions match TRBD2. The J segment lost 10 bases and the V segment lost 6 bases, leaving 9 bases of the junction unmatched. Germline V CDR1 and CDR2: SGHTA, FQGTGA. This CDR3 has 14 amino acids. The CDR3 is CASRETSGAGEQFF. The CDR3 nucleotides are TGTGCCAGCAGAGAAACTAGCGGGGCAGGGGAGCAGTTCTTC.

This clonotype was observed a few times. The J gene is TRBJ1-2, the V gene TRBV3-1; 7 bases are a match to TRBD1. The trim removed 3 bases at V and 1 base at J, leaving 11 bases unmatched. Germline V gene sequence: CDR1 LGHDT, CDR2 YNNKEL (reference sequence). There are 17 residues in the CDR3. CDR3 protein: CASSHTWDSDYNYGYTF. CDR3 DNA: TGTGCCAGCAGCCACACCTGGGACAGCGACTATAACTATGGCTACACCTTC.

The rearrangement links TRBV3-1 to TRBJ2-1; TRBD2 aligns across 12 bases. In germline, CDR1 is LGHDT, CDR2 YNNKEL (reference sequence). V gave up 9 bases and J gave up 6 bases; unmatched junction bases: 3. This CDR3 comprises 13 residues. The CDR3 sequence is CASGLAGTNEQFF. DNA for the CDR3: TGTGCCAGTGGACTAGCGGGGACCAATGAGCAGTTCTTC.

This clonotype has just a few counts. The chain carries TRBV20-1 and TRBJ2-5; 7 nucleotides line up with TRBD2. V gave up 3 bases and J gave up 5 bases; unmatched junction bases: 9. The CDR3 contains 14 residues. Germline CDR1 reads DFQATT; CDR2 reads SNEGSKA (reference sequence). As DNA, the CDR3 is TGCAGTGCTAGCCCTGGGGGGGGTAGGGAGACCCAGTACTTC. Its translation is CSASPGGGRETQYF.

The chain carries TRBV5-1 and TRBJ1-4; 12 nucleotides agree with TRBD1. The CDR3 is made up of 14 amino acids. Germline V gene sequence: CDR1 SGHRS, CDR2 YFSETQ. V was clipped by 4 bases and J by 8 bases; unmatched bases: 3. CDR3 sequence: CASSGTGGREKLFF. CDR3 in DNA: TGCGCCAGCAGCGGGACAGGGGGCAGAGAAAAACTGTTTTTT.

This chain joins TRBV2 and TRBJ1-6, with a weak D call TRBD1 (6 bases). The CDR3 totals 14 residues. Trimming took 4 bases from V and 7 from J, leaving 11 bases between them. Germline V gene lookup returns CDR1 SNHLY and CDR2 FYNNEI. The CDR3 protein is CASSVGQTNSPLHF. CDR3 bases: TGTGCCAGCAGTGTCGGACAGACAAATTCACCCCTCCACTTT. The full variable domain, its missing parts supplied by reference TRBV2 and TRBJ1-6, is EPEVTQTPSHQVTQMGQEVILRCVPISNHLYFYWYRQILGQKVEFLVSFYNNEISEKSEIFDDQFSVERPDGSNFTLKIRSTKLEDSAMYFCASSVGQTNSPLHFGNGTRLTVT.

This clonotype has ten or more counts. This chain uses TRBV12-3 or TRBV12-4 with TRBJ1-1, with no clear D. Trimming took off 2 bases at V and 4 bases at J, with 8 bases between the two ends. CDR3 length: 13 amino acids. DNA of the CDR3: TGTGCCAGCAGTTTAACCCCTGGCACTGAAGCTTTCTTT. Translation: CASSLTPGTEAFF.

This rearrangement joins TRBV29-1 to TRBJ2-7; 8 positions match TRBD1. Germline-derived CDR1 and CDR2 are SQVTM and ANQGSEA. Trimming at V came to 7 bases and at J to 4 bases, leaving 6 bases not matched to a gene. This CDR3 region has 12 residues. The CDR3 DNA is TGCAGCGGTCGGACAGGGTTATACGAGCAGTACTTC. This translates into CSGRTGLYEQYF.

The rearrangement uses TRBV7-2 and TRBJ2-1, with 8 bases aligning to TRBD2. With V trimmed by 4 bases and J by 8 bases, 4 bases remained unmatched. The CDR3 consists of 13 residues. From germline, CDR1 is SGHTA and CDR2 FQGNSA. CDR3 protein: CASSYRGGDEQFF. In DNA form, the CDR3 reads TGTGCCAGCAGCTACCGGGGGGGTGATGAGCAGTTCTTC.

V is TRBV6-1 and J is TRBJ2-7, with 9 positions matching TRBD1. This CDR3 region has 15 residues. The germline gives CDR1 MNHNS, CDR2 SASEGT. The ends lost 4 bases at V and 5 bases at J; junction bases unmatched: 9. The CDR3 protein is CASSVWTGAVDEQYF. Written as DNA, the CDR3 is TGTGCCAGCAGTGTGTGGACAGGGGCCGTGGACGAGCAGTACTTC.

This clonotype was seen a few times. V is TRBV5-1 and J is TRBJ1-1, with TRBD1 matching over 11 bases. Losses at the gene ends were 4 bases for V and 4 bases for J; bases not matched to a gene: 6. Germline CDR1 is SGHRS and CDR2 is YFSETQ. The CDR3 contains 15 residues. CDR3 protein: CASSGRTGGITEAFF. CDR3 in DNA: TGCGCCAGCAGCGGACGGACAGGGGGCATCACTGAAGCTTTCTTT.

This clonotype has only a few counts. The rearrangement uses TRBV29-1 and TRBJ1-1; D is perhaps TRBD1 (5 bases). The CDR3 contains 13 residues. Trimming shortened V by 4 bases and J by 4 bases, and 13 bases separated the two germline ends. CDR1 is SQVTM and CDR2 is ANQGSEA in the germline V gene. CDR3 DNA: TGCAGCGTTGGGAAGGGGTCGAGCACTGAAGCTTTCTTT. This codes for CSVGKGSSTEAFF.

A few counts support this clonotype. The chain recombines TRBV6-5 with TRBJ1-6; D call uncertain. Germline CDR1 reads MNHEY; CDR2 reads SVGAGI. This CDR3 contains 12 residues. V was trimmed by 6 bases and J by 7 bases, leaving 7 bases between them. The CDR3 coding sequence is TGTGCCAGCAGCCGCAAAAATTCACCCCTCCACTTT. Protein sequence: CASSRKNSPLHF.

A few counts support this clonotype. The CDR3 loop reads CATSSPPASREEETQYF. CDR3 bases: TGTGCCACCAGCAGCCCCCCTGCGTCCCGGGAGGAAGAGACCCAGTACTTC. The chain combines TRBV15 with TRBJ2-5; TRBD2 matches 7 bases. The junction had 13 bases not matched to a gene; V was cut back by 3 bases and J by 3 bases. CDR1 LNHNV and CDR2 YYDKDF come from the germline V gene (reference sequence). The CDR3 contains 17 residues.

This clonotype was seen more than once but under ten times. The chain carries TRBV27 and TRBJ2-7, with TRBD2 matching 7 bases. This CDR3 comprises 15 residues. Germline V CDR1 and CDR2: MNHEY, SMNVEV (reference sequence). Losses at the gene ends were 0 bases for V and 2 bases for J; bases not matched to a gene: 4. CDR3 in amino acids: CASSLSWGGTYEQYF. CDR3 nucleotide sequence: TGTGCCAGCAGTTTATCGTGGGGGGGAACCTACGAGCAGTACTTC.

The table lists this clonotype with a few counts. This sequence joins TRBV20-1 and TRBJ1-5; D unclear. This CDR3 spans 13 amino acids. Germline assignment: CDR1 DFQATT and CDR2 SNEGSKA (reference sequence). V was pared by 5 bases and J by 7 bases, with 15 bases between. CDR3 region: CSAPAPVGQPQHF. CDR3 DNA: TGCAGTGCTCCTGCCCCGGTCGGCCAGCCCCAGCATTTT.

V is TRBV11-2 and J is TRBJ2-4; D is unclear. This CDR3 comprises 14 residues. Germline CDR1 is SGHAT and CDR2 is FQNNGV. V was cut by 5 bases and J by 3 bases, with 11 bases left in between. The DNA for the CDR3 is TGTGCCAGCAGCCCCGGGTGGGGCAAAAACATTCAGTACTTC. It specifies CASSPGWGKNIQYF.

This clonotype was picked up many times. The CDR3 sequence is CAISAARDGDTQYF. For the CDR3, the DNA is TGTGCCATCAGTGCGGCCAGGGATGGAGATACGCAGTATTTT. The rearrangement links TRBV10-3 to TRBJ2-3, with D possibly matching TRBD1 (5 bases). Germline V lookup: CDR1 ENHRY, CDR2 SYGVKD. The CDR3 length is 14 residues. V was clipped by 4 bases and J by 5 bases, with 13 bases between them.